This T cell receptor beta chain was observed in a study of blood T cell repertoires in COVID-19. Whole-study context: For recovered donors of Cohort 3, there were two negative PCRs, clearance, or symptom resolution. The study drew acute and convalescent COVID-19 samples from the United States, Italy and Spain.

Membership in each cohort depended on participant-reported clinical history. Clones were read by immunoSEQ multiplex PCR, and TCRdb kept only the in-frame ones, dropping some. The table lists 200,000 to 250,000 clones, 86% of them singletons, with over 3% in the top ten. V shed 1 base and J shed 2 bases, with 9 bases lying between them. The CDR3 spans 14 residues. Germline V gene data show CDR1 as MGHRA and CDR2 as YSYEKL. The receptor was isolated from a woman aged 50 to 65 in a cohort exposed to, infected with or recovered from COVID-19 (not recorded which). This chain uses TRBV4-1 with TRBJ2-7; no clear D. The sequencing input was PBMCs or T cells enriched from blood (not recorded which). CDR3 coding DNA: TGCGCCAGCAGCCAAGTAGGCGGAACCTACGAGCAGTACTTC. It yields the protein CASSQVGGTYEQYF.